These T cell receptor beta chains were read from a single sample in a study of cytomegalovirus exposure and HLA in healthy donors. Sequencing used immunoSEQ multiplex PCR; TCRdb keeps in-frame clones, though not all of them. The table includes some 160,000 clones, roughly 80% detected once. The sample consisted of PBMCs. Receptors originate from a woman aged 35 to 49 in good health and CMV-seropositive. CDR3s include the opening cysteine and the closing phenylalanine or tryptophan. The D gene is left open where the match is weak. Clone size is not always given. Where it is, it says once, few, many or a class for expanded clones.

j_call: TRBJ2-1
d_call: TRBD2
clone_size: NA
v_call: TRBV11-2
cdr3_nt: TGTGCCAGCAGCTTATGGGGCGGGAGGGGGTACAATGAGCAGTTCTTC
cdr3_aa: CASSLWGGRGYNEQFF

j_call: TRBJ1-2
d_call: NA
clone_size: NA
v_call: TRBV18
cdr3_nt: TGTGCCAGCTCTCCGGACAGAAACTATGGCTACACCTTC
cdr3_aa: CASSPDRNYGYTF

j_call: TRBJ2-1
d_call: NA
clone_size: NA
v_call: TRBV5-6
cdr3_nt: TGTGCCAGCAGCCTCGGACAGAGCTCCTACAATGAGCAGTTCTTC
cdr3_aa: CASSLGQSSYNEQFF

j_call: TRBJ2-7
d_call: NA
clone_size: NA
v_call: TRBV2
cdr3_nt: TGTGCCAGCAGTGTCCTTTCGACAGGCCCCTACGAGCAGTACTTC
cdr3_aa: CASSVLSTGPYEQYF

j_call: TRBJ2-2
d_call: NA
clone_size: NA
v_call: TRBV19
cdr3_nt: TGTGCCGCAGGGTGGACCGGGGAGCTGTTTTTT
cdr3_aa: CAAGWTGELFF

j_call: TRBJ2-1
d_call: NA
clone_size: NA
v_call: TRBV30
cdr3_nt: TGTGCCTGGAGCCGCCAGGGGCGGAGCTCCTACAATGAGCAGTTCTTC
cdr3_aa: CAWSRQGRSSYNEQFF

j_call: TRBJ2-2
d_call: NA
clone_size: once
v_call: TRBV18
cdr3_nt: TGTGCCAGCTCACCACGCCCACCGGACACCGGGGAGCTGTTTTTT
cdr3_aa: CASSPRPPDTGELFF

j_call: TRBJ2-3
d_call: TRBD1
clone_size: NA
v_call: TRBV15
cdr3_nt: TGTGCCACCAGCAGAGCCAGGGGGCGAGTAGATACGCAGTATTTT
cdr3_aa: CATSRARGRVDTQYF

j_call: TRBJ2-1
d_call: NA
clone_size: NA
v_call: TRBV6-5
cdr3_nt: TGTGCCAGCATCTACCGGGGTGAGCAGTTCTTC
cdr3_aa: CASIYRGEQFF

j_call: TRBJ2-5
d_call: NA
clone_size: few
v_call: TRBV18
cdr3_nt: TGTGCCAGCTCACAAGGGGGTACACAAGAGACCCAGTACTTC
cdr3_aa: CASSQGGTQETQYF

j_call: TRBJ2-7
d_call: NA
clone_size: NA
v_call: TRBV7-2
cdr3_nt: TGTGCCAGCAGCATCTCGGCGGCTTCCTACGAGCAGTACTTC
cdr3_aa: CASSISAASYEQYF

j_call: TRBJ1-1
d_call: NA
clone_size: NA
v_call: TRBV6-1
cdr3_nt: TGTGCCAGCAGATCAACCAGTGCCCATGAAGCTTTCTTT
cdr3_aa: CASRSTSAHEAFF

j_call: TRBJ1-2
d_call: NA
clone_size: NA
v_call: TRBV6-5
cdr3_nt: TGTGCCAGCAGTGACCGAGGTGGCTACACCTTC
cdr3_aa: CASSDRGGYTF

j_call: TRBJ1-5
d_call: NA
clone_size: NA
v_call: TRBV5-6
cdr3_nt: TGTGCCAGCAGCTTTTCTGGAGATCAGCCCCAGCATTTT
cdr3_aa: CASSFSGDQPQHF

j_call: TRBJ1-6
d_call: NA
clone_size: NA
v_call: TRBV4-2
cdr3_nt: TGTGCCAGCAGCCAAGATGCGGACAGCCTCGTCTCACCCCTCCACTTT
cdr3_aa: CASSQDADSLVSPLHF

j_call: TRBJ2-7
d_call: TRBD2
clone_size: NA
v_call: TRBV5-6
cdr3_nt: TGTGCCAGCAGCTTGGTTCCACTGGGAGGGAGCGAGCAGTACTTC
cdr3_aa: CASSLVPLGGSEQYF

j_call: TRBJ2-2
d_call: NA
clone_size: NA
v_call: TRBV28
cdr3_nt: TGTGCCAGCTCCCCCTCAGGGGTGCGGCAACACACCGGGGAGCTGTTTTTT
cdr3_aa: CASSPSGVRQHTGELFF

j_call: TRBJ1-1
d_call: NA
clone_size: NA
v_call: TRBV10-3
cdr3_nt: TGTGCCATCATGATATCTCTGGGAGACACTGAAGCTTTCTTT
cdr3_aa: CAIMISLGDTEAFF

j_call: TRBJ1-1
d_call: TRBD1
clone_size: many
v_call: TRBV4-1
cdr3_nt: TGCGCCAGCAGCCAACTCCCGGGACAGGGAAACACTGAAGCTTTCTTT
cdr3_aa: CASSQLPGQGNTEAFF

j_call: TRBJ2-2
d_call: NA
clone_size: NA
v_call: TRBV5-4
cdr3_nt: TGTGCCAGCAGCCAACCCGGCGCCCGGCGGGCCACCGGGGAGCTGTTTTTT
cdr3_aa: CASSQPGARRATGELFF

j_call: TRBJ1-3
d_call: NA
clone_size: NA
v_call: TRBV19
cdr3_nt: TGTGCCAGTACCAAGACAGGTTTCCTTTCAGGAAACACCATATATTTT
cdr3_aa: CASTKTGFLSGNTIYF

j_call: TRBJ2-1
d_call: TRBD2
clone_size: NA
v_call: TRBV7-2
cdr3_nt: TGTGCCAGCAGCTTGTTAGCGGGTAACTCCTACAATGAGCAGTTCTTC
cdr3_aa: CASSLLAGNSYNEQFF

j_call: TRBJ2-3
d_call: TRBD2
clone_size: NA
v_call: TRBV14
cdr3_nt: TGTGCCAGCAGCCACCCAATGGGACTATGGGGCACAGATACGCAGTATTTT
cdr3_aa: CASSHPMGLWGTDTQYF

j_call: TRBJ2-3
d_call: TRBD2
clone_size: once
v_call: TRBV28
cdr3_nt: TGTGCCACCCGGACTAGCGGCTACACAGATACGCAGTATTTT
cdr3_aa: CATRTSGYTDTQYF

j_call: TRBJ1-2
d_call: TRBD1
clone_size: NA
v_call: TRBV19
cdr3_nt: TGTGCCAGTAGTAGAAAGGACAGGGGCGAAAGTGGCTACACCTTC
cdr3_aa: CASSRKDRGESGYTF

j_call: TRBJ2-2
d_call: TRBD2
clone_size: few
v_call: TRBV5-1
cdr3_nt: TGCGCCAGCAGCTCTGATACTAGCGGGACTAACACCGGGGAGCTGTTTTTT
cdr3_aa: CASSSDTSGTNTGELFF

j_call: TRBJ1-6
d_call: NA
clone_size: few
v_call: TRBV6-1
cdr3_nt: TGTGCCAGCAGTGAACGACAGCTAAGCCTCCACTTT
cdr3_aa: CASSERQLSLHF

j_call: TRBJ1-1
d_call: NA
clone_size: NA
v_call: TRBV2
cdr3_nt: TGTGCCAGCGGGAGTGGACCTATTGAAGCTTTCTTT
cdr3_aa: CASGSGPIEAFF

j_call: TRBJ1-2
d_call: NA
clone_size: NA
v_call: TRBV28
cdr3_nt: TGTGCCAGCAGTTTATTATTTCCCTCGGATGGCTACACCTTC
cdr3_aa: CASSLLFPSDGYTF

j_call: TRBJ1-2
d_call: TRBD1
clone_size: NA
v_call: TRBV5-6
cdr3_nt: TGTGCCAGCAGCAGGGACAGGGGACGCAGTGGGTTTAACTATGGCTACACCTTC
cdr3_aa: CASSRDRGRSGFNYGYTF

j_call: TRBJ2-7
d_call: NA
clone_size: NA
v_call: TRBV6-5
cdr3_nt: TGTGCCAGCAGCCCAGGAGGCGAGCAGTACTTC
cdr3_aa: CASSPGGEQYF

j_call: TRBJ2-5
d_call: NA
clone_size: NA
v_call: TRBV21-1
cdr3_nt: TGTGCCAGCAGCAAAGCCCATCGCCCCCGGGGGTGCCAAGAGACCCAGTACTTC
cdr3_aa: CASSKAHRPRGCQETQYF

j_call: TRBJ2-7
d_call: NA
clone_size: NA
v_call: TRBV5-6
cdr3_nt: TGTGCCAGCAGCTTAATACCCGGCCGGGGAGAGCAGTACTTC
cdr3_aa: CASSLIPGRGEQYF

j_call: TRBJ1-1
d_call: NA
clone_size: NA
v_call: TRBV2
cdr3_nt: TGTGCCAGCAGTGGACTGCCGAACACTGAAGCTTTCTTT
cdr3_aa: CASSGLPNTEAFF

j_call: TRBJ1-2
d_call: NA
clone_size: NA
v_call: TRBV2
cdr3_nt: TGTGCCAGCAGACGGGAGGACAGTCTCTATGGCTACACCTTC
cdr3_aa: CASRREDSLYGYTF

j_call: TRBJ1-1
d_call: NA
clone_size: few
v_call: TRBV5-4
cdr3_nt: TGTGCCAGCACTCGGGGTGGAGCTGAAGCTTTCTTT
cdr3_aa: CASTRGGAEAFF

j_call: TRBJ1-1
d_call: NA
clone_size: NA
v_call: TRBV20-1
cdr3_nt: TGCAGTGCTAGAGTGGGAGGACAAGCTTTCTTT
cdr3_aa: CSARVGGQAFF

j_call: TRBJ2-7
d_call: NA
clone_size: NA
v_call: TRBV7-6
cdr3_nt: TGTGCCAGCAGCTATAGCCCGGAATACGAGCAGTACTTC
cdr3_aa: CASSYSPEYEQYF

j_call: TRBJ1-2
d_call: TRBD1
clone_size: NA
v_call: TRBV28
cdr3_nt: TGTGCCAGCAGTATATATCGAACCGGGACAGGGGATGGCTACACCTTC
cdr3_aa: CASSIYRTGTGDGYTF

j_call: TRBJ1-2
d_call: NA
clone_size: NA
v_call: TRBV27
cdr3_nt: TGTGCCAGCAGGAGGGGGAACTATGGCTACACCTTC
cdr3_aa: CASRRGNYGYTF

j_call: TRBJ2-7
d_call: NA
clone_size: NA
v_call: TRBV29-1
cdr3_nt: TGCAGCGTTGAATCAGGGGCTTTTGAATCCTACGAGCAGTACTTC
cdr3_aa: CSVESGAFESYEQYF

j_call: TRBJ1-5
d_call: NA
clone_size: NA
v_call: TRBV2
cdr3_nt: TGTGCCAGCAGCGGTTCGTTGGTTGAGCCCCAGCATTTT
cdr3_aa: CASSGSLVEPQHF

j_call: TRBJ1-4
d_call: TRBD1
clone_size: NA
v_call: TRBV5-1
cdr3_nt: TGCGCCAGCAGAACAGGGGAAGGCGCAACTAATGAAAAACTGTTTTTT
cdr3_aa: CASRTGEGATNEKLFF

j_call: TRBJ2-3
d_call: TRBD2
clone_size: NA
v_call: TRBV7-8
cdr3_nt: TGTGCCAGCAGCCGACTAGCGGGAGGGCCCGTTGATTCAGATACGCAGTATTTT
cdr3_aa: CASSRLAGGPVDSDTQYF

j_call: TRBJ2-1
d_call: NA
clone_size: NA
v_call: TRBV2
cdr3_nt: TGTGCCAGCAGTGAAGGGGGACGGGAGAAGCAGTTCTTC
cdr3_aa: CASSEGGREKQFF